The 6 T cell receptor beta chains in this list originate from one sample, sequenced in a study of blood T cell repertoires in COVID-19. Method: immunoSEQ multiplex PCR; TCRdb's copy keeps in-frame clones and lacks some. The sample lists roughly 170,000 clones, over 70% occurring once. Specimen: PBMCs or T cells enriched from blood (not recorded which). These receptors originate from a woman in her forties with acute COVID-19.

The chain couples TRBV11-3 to TRBJ1-1; 7 nucleotides align to TRBD1. The V and J ends lost 9 bases and 3 bases, in that order; junction bases with no gene match: 7. This CDR3 contains 13 residues. CDR1 is SGHNT, CDR2 YENEEA, per germline. The CDR3 coding sequence is TGTGCCAGTAACAGGGGCGGGGACACTGAAGCTTTCTTT. It codes for CASNRGGDTEAFF.

V is TRBV6-5 and J is TRBJ2-1; 10 bases are shared with TRBD2. The germline gives CDR1 MNHEY, CDR2 SVGAGI. The junction had 7 bases not matched to a gene; V was cut back by 8 bases and J by 3 bases. There are 15 residues in the CDR3. This chain's CDR3 is CASSSAGGSYNEQFF. The DNA for the CDR3 is TGTGCCAGCTCCTCAGCGGGAGGGAGCTACAATGAGCAGTTCTTC.

This clone came up once. CDR3 sequence reads: CASSGRDYTDTQYF. The DNA for the CDR3 is TGTGCCAGCAGCGGTCGGGACTACACAGATACGCAGTATTTT. This chain links TRBV5-4 with TRBJ2-3, with TRBD2 matching 7 bases. The CDR3 spans 14 residues. Looked up from germline, CDR1 is SGHNT and CDR2 is YYREEE (reference sequence). Trimming cost V 4 bases and J 2 bases; bases outside gene matches: 4.

The rearrangement links TRBV13 to TRBJ2-7, with a weak D call TRBD1 (6 bases). V lost 8 bases and J 4 bases, leaving 15 bases between the germline ends. Germline V lookup: CDR1 PRHDT, CDR2 FYEKMQ (reference sequence). CDR3 size: 13 residues. CDR3 residues: CASSLARGYEQYV. CDR3 nucleotide sequence: TGTGCCAGCTCCCTGGCTAGGGGGTACGAGCAGTACGTC.

The J gene is TRBJ2-1, the V gene TRBV7-9, with D possibly TRBD2 on 5 matching bases. V was trimmed by 5 bases and J by 8 bases, leaving 13 bases between them. CDR1 is SEHNR, CDR2 FQNEAQ, per germline (reference sequence). CDR3 length: 13 amino acids. In DNA, the CDR3 is TGTGCCAGCAGCGTTCCCGGGATCTATGAGCAGTTCTTC. The encoded protein is CASSVPGIYEQFF.

V and J are TRBV5-4 and TRBJ1-2; the D gene is possibly TRBD1 (6 bases). Germline V gene data show CDR1 as SGHNT and CDR2 as YYREEE (reference sequence). CDR3 size: 16 residues. The V end was cut by 1 base, the J end by 2 bases, with 15 bases between. The DNA of the CDR3 is TGTGCCAGCAGCTTGTTGCAGGGGATCTTCAACTATGGCTACACCTTC. As protein: CASSLLQGIFNYGYTF. Variable domain in full (rest from reference TRBV5-4 and TRBJ1-2): ETGVTQSPTHLIKTRGQQVTLRCSSQSGHNTVSWYQQALGQGPQFIFQYYREEENGRGNFPPRFSGLQFPNYSSELNVNALELDDSALYLCASSLLQGIFNYGYTFGSGTRLTVV.